This TCR beta chain was identified during a study of blood T cell repertoires in COVID-19. The CDR3 sequence is 14 residues long. Germline V gives CDR1 ENHRY, CDR2 SYGVKD. The junction had 6 bases not matched to a gene; V was cut back by 10 bases and J by 3 bases. Clones were read by immunoSEQ multiplex PCR, and TCRdb kept only the in-frame ones, dropping some. Of 310,000 or so clones listed, around 89% are singletons. The chain has TRBV10-3 and TRBJ1-4, with 9 bases fitting TRBD1. This receptor was identified in a woman aged 35 to 49 who had recovered from COVID-19. Sequencing was carried out using PBMCs or T cells enriched from blood (not recorded which). The CDR3 coding sequence is TGTGCCACGGGGGGGACAGGGCCTAATGAAAAACTGTTTTTT. It translates to CATGGTGPNEKLFF.